The 10 T cell receptor beta chains listed next were all sequenced from one sample in a study of T cell responses to AZD1222 COVID-19 vaccine. Here immunoSEQ multiplex PCR was the method, and the copy in TCRdb shows in-frame clones only, minus some. The repertoire holds fewer than 200,000 clones, with over 85% as singletons. The material was peripheral blood, obtained on day 0 of AZD1222 vaccination. Receptors originate from an adult in good health.

V is TRBV23-1 and J is TRBJ2-7, with D possibly TRBD1 on 5 matching bases. TRBV23-1 falls under the ORF class, with uncertain function. V was clipped by 4 bases and J by 0 bases, with 19 bases between them. This CDR3 contains 17 residues. In DNA form, the CDR3 reads TGCGCCAGCAGTCCCAGTACTACAGGACGATCCTCCTACGAGCAGTACTTC. It translates to CASSPSTTGRSSYEQYF.

V and J are TRBV7-8 and TRBJ2-2; 7 nucleotides agree with TRBD2. This CDR3 contains 17 residues. With V trimmed by 4 bases and J by 0 bases, 8 bases remained unmatched. CDR1 and CDR2 from the germline V gene are SGHVS and FQNEAQ. CDR3 bases: TGTGCCAGCAGCTCTCCGGGGGGAGGGGCGAACACCGGGGAGCTGTTTTTT. Translating it yields CASSSPGGGANTGELFF.

The chain joins TRBV7-3 to TRBJ1-6, with D unresolved. Trimming left V 2 bases short and J 9 bases short, with 11 bases between. The CDR3 length is 14 residues. Germline CDR1 reads SGHTA; CDR2 reads FQGTGA. The CDR3 spells CASSLGSAGSPLHF. The CDR3 bases are TGTGCCAGCAGCTTAGGGTCCGCCGGTTCACCCCTCCACTTT.

CDR3 amino acids: CASSPSWGGNEQYF. The CDR3 DNA reads as TGTGCCAGCAGCCCCAGTTGGGGGGGCAACGAGCAGTACTTC. The genes are TRBV6-2 or TRBV6-3 and TRBJ2-7, with D possibly being TRBD2 (7 bases). Looked up from germline, CDR1 is MNHEY and CDR2 is SVGEGT. This CDR3 region has 14 residues. Trimming left V 6 bases short and J 5 bases short, with 17 bases between.

V is TRBV5-5 and J is TRBJ2-4; unclear D gene. CDR1 is SGHKS and CDR2 is YYEKEE in the germline V gene (reference sequence). Trimming took 0 bases from V and 0 from J, leaving 4 bases between them. The CDR3 sequence is 14 residues long. DNA of the CDR3: TGTGCCAGCAGCTTGGTGTTAGCCAAAAACATTCAGTACTTC. It specifies CASSLVLAKNIQYF.

The chain links TRBV2 to TRBJ2-2; 8 positions agree with TRBD2. V dropped 6 bases and J dropped 5; count of bases not matched to a gene: 5. CDR1 and CDR2 (germline): SNHLY, FYNNEI. The CDR3 has 14 residues. Here the CDR3 reads CASRRREETGELFF. As DNA, the CDR3 is TGTGCCAGCAGAAGGCGGGAGGAGACCGGGGAGCTGTTTTTT.

This clone was observed once. The V call is TRBV5-1, the J call TRBJ2-2; D call uncertain. The V gene lost 4 bases and the J gene lost 6 bases, with 22 bases spanning the gap. This CDR3 is 17 amino acids long. Germline V CDR1 and CDR2: SGHRS, YFSETQ. The CDR3 sequence: CASSHESLAVSSGELFF. The DNA of the CDR3 is TGCGCCAGCAGCCATGAGAGTCTTGCGGTCTCGTCCGGGGAGCTGTTTTTT.

V gene TRBV6-1 combines with J gene TRBJ1-2, with D hard to call. Germline V gene data show CDR1 as MNHNS and CDR2 as SASEGT. With 0 bases removed from V and 5 bases from J, the gap between germline ends came to 13 bases. The CDR3 totals 15 residues. CDR3 protein: CASSEAEPDWYGYTF. DNA for the CDR3: TGTGCCAGCAGTGAAGCGGAACCAGACTGGTATGGCTACACCTTC.

The chain joins TRBV18 to TRBJ2-5, with 7 positions matching TRBD2. CDR1 is KGHSH and CDR2 is LQKENI in the germline V gene. CDR3 size: 15 residues. V gave up 5 bases and J gave up 4 bases; unmatched junction bases: 10. In nucleotides, the CDR3 is TGTGCCAGCTCAGATTCAGCGGGGCGACGAGAGACCCAGTACTTC. Its translation is CASSDSAGRRETQYF.

The V and J genes are TRBV10-3 and TRBJ1-2; perhaps TRBD1 as D (6 bases). From germline, CDR1 is ENHRY and CDR2 SYGVKD. V was shortened by 2 bases and J by 7 bases, with 20 bases between the two germline ends. This CDR3 has 16 residues. The CDR3 DNA reads as TGTGCCATCAGTGAGAAGGAGGGGGTGCAGGGTGGTGGCTACACCTTC. As protein: CAISEKEGVQGGGYTF.